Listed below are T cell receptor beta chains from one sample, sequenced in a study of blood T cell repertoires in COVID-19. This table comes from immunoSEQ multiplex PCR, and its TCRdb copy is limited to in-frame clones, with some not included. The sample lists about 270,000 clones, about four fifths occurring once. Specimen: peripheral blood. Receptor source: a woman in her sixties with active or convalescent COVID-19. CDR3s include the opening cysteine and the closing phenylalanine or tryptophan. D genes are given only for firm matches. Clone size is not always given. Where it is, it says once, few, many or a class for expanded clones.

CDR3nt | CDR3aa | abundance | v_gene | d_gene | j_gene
TGTGCCATCAGTGAAAGGGGGGGGGAAACGGAAGCTTTCTTT | CAISERGGETEAFF | . | TRBV10-3 | . | TRBJ1-1
TGTGCCAGTAGTATAGTAGCAGGGGGCGCTTCAGGGGGCTACACCTTC | CASSIVAGGASGGYTF | . | TRBV19 | TRBD1 | TRBJ1-2
TGTGCTAGTGGTTTGCGCGGCTCCTACAATGAGCAGTTCTTC | CASGLRGSYNEQFF | . | TRBV12-5 | . | TRBJ2-1
TGTGCCAGCAGCCCCTACCACAGGGCCTCCAACTATGGCTACACCTTC | CASSPYHRASNYGYTF | once | TRBV5-4 | . | TRBJ1-2
TGTGCCAGCCGGGGGGCCACAGATACGCAGTATTTT | CASRGATDTQYF | . | TRBV27 | . | TRBJ2-3
TGTGCCAGCAGAGACGGGACTTCTAGCAATCAGCCCCAGCATTTT | CASRDGTSSNQPQHF | . | TRBV6-5 | . | TRBJ1-5
TGCGCCAGCAGTCGAGACAGTATGAACACTGAAGCTTTCTTT | CASSRDSMNTEAFF | . | TRBV10-1 | . | TRBJ1-1
TGTGCCAGCAGCCCACGACAGGGGGGCACTGAAGCTTTCTTT | CASSPRQGGTEAFF | . | TRBV4-2 | TRBD1 | TRBJ1-1
TGTGCCAGCAGCCAAGAGACTAGCGGGGTCCCCTCGACCCAGTACTTC | CASSQETSGVPSTQYF | . | TRBV3-1/TRBV3-2 | TRBD2 | TRBJ2-5
TGTGCCAGCAGCCAAGAAGGGGGCCGGGAGACCCAGTACTTC | CASSQEGGRETQYF | . | TRBV4-2 | TRBD1 | TRBJ2-5
TGTGCCAGCAGTTGGAGGCCCGCACAGAACACTGAAGCTTTCTTT | CASSWRPAQNTEAFF | . | TRBV6-5 | . | TRBJ1-1
TGTGCCACCAGTGAAGGGAGGAGAGATGGCTACACCTTC | CATSEGRRDGYTF | . | TRBV24-1 | . | TRBJ1-2
TGTGCCAGTAGAGGGGGTGATCAGCCCCAGCATTTT | CASRGGDQPQHF | once | TRBV19 | . | TRBJ1-5
TGTGCCAGCAGCTTGCCCTCAGGGTCGAGCACAGATACGCAGTATTTT | CASSLPSGSSTDTQYF | . | TRBV5-5 | . | TRBJ2-3
TGTGCCTGGAGTGCGGGACACCCCGAAAAACTGTTTTTT | CAWSAGHPEKLFF | . | TRBV30 | . | TRBJ1-4
TGTGCCAGCAGTGAACCTAACAGGGCCTTC | CASSEPNRAF | . | TRBV2 | . | TRBJ1-2
TGTGCCAGCTCACCTGAGGCCTCCGGGTATGGCTACACCTTC | CASSPEASGYGYTF | . | TRBV18 | . | TRBJ1-2
TGCGCCAGCAGCTTACAGGGGACCGGTCGGGAAAAACTGTTTTTT | CASSLQGTGREKLFF | . | TRBV5-1 | TRBD1 | TRBJ1-4
TGTGCCAGCAGCCAGGCCTGGGGACTAGGCTCCACAGATACGCAGTATTTT | CASSQAWGLGSTDTQYF | . | TRBV3-1/TRBV3-2 | TRBD2 | TRBJ2-3
TGTGCCAGCAGTGGGGGCGACGGACCCTACGAGCAGTACTTC | CASSGGDGPYEQYF | . | TRBV2 | . | TRBJ2-7
TGTGCCAGCTCAGGGACATCCTACGAGCAGTACTTC | CASSGTSYEQYF | . | TRBV3-1/TRBV3-2 | . | TRBJ2-7
TGTGCCAGTAGTACCTCAGGGGCAACTAATGAAAAACTGTTTTTT | CASSTSGATNEKLFF | once | TRBV19 | . | TRBJ1-4
TGTGCCACCAGCAGACTTGGACAGGGGAGGAATGAAAAACTGTTTTTT | CATSRLGQGRNEKLFF | once | TRBV15 | TRBD1 | TRBJ1-4
TGTGCCAGCAGCCGAGACAGGGAAGCGTATGGCTACACCTTC | CASSRDREAYGYTF | . | TRBV6-5 | TRBD1 | TRBJ1-2
TGTGCCAGCAGTCCTTACAAGACCAGGGGGACAGATACGCAGTATTTT | CASSPYKTRGTDTQYF | . | TRBV27 | TRBD1 | TRBJ2-3
TGCGCCAGCAGTCCCAGTCCGTTGGATTCACCCCTCCACTTT | CASSPSPLDSPLHF | few | TRBV10-2 | . | TRBJ1-6
TGTGCCATCAGGGACAGGATATCTAGCACAGATACGCAGTATTTT | CAIRDRISSTDTQYF | . | TRBV10-3 | TRBD1 | TRBJ2-3
TGTGCCAGCACCGCCGGGGGAGGGGCGCTCGGCTACACCTTC | CASTAGGGALGYTF | few | TRBV27 | . | TRBJ1-2
TGTGCCAGCAGCCAAGATCCCCGGGGGGGTGCCTATAATTCACCCCTCCACTTT | CASSQDPRGGAYNSPLHF | . | TRBV3-1/TRBV3-2 | . | TRBJ1-6
TGTGCCAGCAGTGAGGGGGCACGTGAAAAACTGTTTTTT | CASSEGAREKLFF | . | TRBV25-1 | . | TRBJ1-4
TGTGCCAGTAGTATAACTAGCGGGGGGGAAGGGTTCTTC | CASSITSGGEGFF | . | TRBV19 | TRBD2 | TRBJ2-1
TGTGCCAGCAGTCTACAGGGCCCCCTGGGCTACACCTTC | CASSLQGPLGYTF | . | TRBV13 | . | TRBJ1-2
TGTGCCAGCTCCACCCAAACAGGAGCCTACGAGCAGTACTTC | CASSTQTGAYEQYF | . | TRBV6-5 | . | TRBJ2-7
TGTGCCAGTAGTATAGGGGCAGGGGGAACTTGGGAGCAGTACTTC | CASSIGAGGTWEQYF | . | TRBV19 | TRBD1 | TRBJ2-7
TGTGCCAGCAGTGATAGCGGGGGACCCCCAGATACGCAGTATTTT | CASSDSGGPPDTQYF | . | TRBV27 | TRBD2 | TRBJ2-3
TGTGCCAGCTCAACCCCCGACAGTCCCTATGGCTACACCTTC | CASSTPDSPYGYTF | . | TRBV18 | . | TRBJ1-2
TGTGCCAGCAGCCCCGGACAGTTCACCGGGGAGCTGTTTTTT | CASSPGQFTGELFF | . | TRBV6-2/TRBV6-3 | . | TRBJ2-2
TGTGCCAGCAGCTGGGCGGGGCTAGCGGGAGAATTTTCCCAGTATTTT | CASSWAGLAGEFSQYF | . | TRBV5-5 | TRBD2 | TRBJ2-3
TGTGCCAGTAGTAAATATCCCCGAACAGGGGGCGCCCCCGGGGAGCTGTTTTTT | CASSKYPRTGGAPGELFF | . | TRBV19 | TRBD1 | TRBJ2-2
TGTGCCAGCAGCTTAGTTTTGGGGCAGCTAGCGGGGGTCCCTAGCGAGCAGTACTTC | CASSLVLGQLAGVPSEQYF | . | TRBV11-2 | TRBD2 | TRBJ2-7
TGTGCCACCCGGCACGAGGGGGATGAGCAGTTCTTC | CATRHEGDEQFF | . | TRBV21-1 | . | TRBJ2-1
TGTGCCAGCAGTTTCGGGCGGGACACTGAAGCTTTCTTT | CASSFGRDTEAFF | . | TRBV12-3/TRBV12-4 | . | TRBJ1-1
TGCGCCAGCAGCTTTGAAGGCGCTAGGGGTGGCTACACCTTC | CASSFEGARGGYTF | . | TRBV5-1 | . | TRBJ1-2
TGTGCCAGCAGCAAAGGGGAGATGGGCAATCAGCCCCAGCATTTT | CASSKGEMGNQPQHF | . | TRBV21-1 | . | TRBJ1-5
TGTGCCAGCAGCAGACCGCCAGACAGGGACACCGGGGAGCTGTTTTTT | CASSRPPDRDTGELFF | . | TRBV6-2/TRBV6-3 | TRBD1 | TRBJ2-2
TGTGCCAGCAGCTCGAGACTAGCGGGGGGATTGGATCCCCTAGATACGCAGTATTTT | CASSSRLAGGLDPLDTQYF | . | TRBV6-2/TRBV6-3 | TRBD2 | TRBJ2-3
TGTGCCAGCAGCCAAGATTGGGCATCATTTCAAGAGACCCAGTACTTC | CASSQDWASFQETQYF | . | TRBV14 | . | TRBJ2-5
TGTGCCATCAGTGAGAGGGACAGGGAATATGAGGGCTCTGGAAACACCATATATTTT | CAISERDREYEGSGNTIYF | once | TRBV10-3 | TRBD1 | TRBJ1-3
TGTGCCAGCAGCGTACGGGTCCGAGGGGGTGAAAAACTGTTTTTT | CASSVRVRGGEKLFF | many | TRBV9 | . | TRBJ1-4
TGTGCCAGCAGCTTGATCGACAGGGTTGAGACCCAGTACTTC | CASSLIDRVETQYF | . | TRBV5-6 | TRBD1 | TRBJ2-5
TGTGCCAGCATCCTAGGGGATGGGCAGTTCTTC | CASILGDGQFF | few | TRBV7-9 | . | TRBJ2-1
TGTGCCAGTAGTAAGACGGGGGACCCCATTTACGAGCAGTACTTC | CASSKTGDPIYEQYF | . | TRBV19 | . | TRBJ2-7
TGTGCCTGGGGGACAGGGGTGGGCTATGGCTACACCTTC | CAWGTGVGYGYTF | . | TRBV30 | TRBD1 | TRBJ1-2